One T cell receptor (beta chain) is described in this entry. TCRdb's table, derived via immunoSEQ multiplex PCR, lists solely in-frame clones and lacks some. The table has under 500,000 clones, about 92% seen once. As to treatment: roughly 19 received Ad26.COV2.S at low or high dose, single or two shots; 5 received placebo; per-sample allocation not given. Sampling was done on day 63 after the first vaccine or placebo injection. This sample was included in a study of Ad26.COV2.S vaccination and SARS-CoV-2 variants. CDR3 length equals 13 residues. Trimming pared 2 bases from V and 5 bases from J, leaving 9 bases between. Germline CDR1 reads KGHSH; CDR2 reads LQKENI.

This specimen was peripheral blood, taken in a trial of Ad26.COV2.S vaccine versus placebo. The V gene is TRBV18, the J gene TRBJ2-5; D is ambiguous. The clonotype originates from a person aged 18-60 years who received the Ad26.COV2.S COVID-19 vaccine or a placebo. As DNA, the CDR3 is TGTGCCAGCTCACCAAGTAGAAGGGAGACCCAGTACTTC. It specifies CASSPSRRETQYF.